This TCR beta chain was captured in a study of shared clonotypes between healthy human individuals. Study outcomes and limitations: Estimated richness was generally greater in naive than memory subsets.

Comments on this clone: Its antigen is undetermined.

Using immunoSEQ multiplex PCR, the repertoire was profiled, and TCRdb retains in-frame clones only, with some absent. The repertoire holds about 2 million clones, roughly 94% seen once, with about 0.13% in the top ten. Donors included only healthy HIV-negative adults lacking recent acute infections or vaccinations. Trimming removed 1 base at V and 0 bases at J, with 4 bases between. From germline, CDR1 is SGDLS and CDR2 YYNGEE. CDR3 size: 14 residues. The rearrangement uses TRBV9 and TRBJ2-2, with D unresolved. The sequenced sample consisted of naive CD4+ T cells sorted from blood. Subset here: CD45RA+ positively selected. The sequence was collected from a man aged 18 to 30 in good health. The CDR3 DNA follows: TGTGCCAGCAGCGTACAGTCGAACACCGGGGAGCTGTTTTTT. Encoded protein: CASSVQSNTGELFF.